These 29 T cell receptor beta chains share one sample of origin, sequenced in a study of T-cell memory formation after mild COVID-19. Via MiXCR, TCRdb re-called the 5' RACE reads, giving one row per CDR3 protein. This table has just over 300,000 distinct CDR3 sequences, roughly 21% appearing once. Specimen: PBMCs or a T cell subset sorted from them (not recorded which). These receptors came from a man aged 18 to 29 who had mild COVID-19 (a few samples of this study predate the infection). Cell type and time point are not known.

The chain is built from TRBV7-2 and TRBJ2-7; possibly TRBD1 for D (5 bases). Deletions cut 5 bases from V and 2 bases from J, with 16 bases between. Germline loops: CDR1 SGHTA, CDR2 FQGNSA. CDR3 length: 15 residues. Here the CDR3 reads CASSRSPGQTYEQYF. The CDR3 DNA sequence: TGTGCCAGCAGCCGTAGTCCAGGACAAACCTACGAGCAGTACTTC.

The genes are TRBV18 and TRBJ2-1; TRBD1 might be the D (6 bases). With 4 bases removed from V and 0 bases from J, the gap between germline ends came to 16 bases. Germline CDR1 reads KGHSH; CDR2 reads LQKENI. The CDR3 runs to 17 residues. The CDR3 nucleotides read TGTGCCAGCTCACGACAGGTCGGGCAAAGCTCCTACAATGAGCAGTTCTTC. Amino acid sequence: CASSRQVGQSSYNEQFF. The whole variable domain, filled in from reference TRBV18 and TRBJ2-1, reads NAGVMQNPRHLVRRRGQEARLRCSPMKGHSHVYWYRQLPEEGLKFMVYLQKENIIDESGMPKERFSAEFPKEGPSILRIQQVVRGDSAAYFCASSRQVGQSSYNEQFFGPGTRLTVL.

The V gene is TRBV6-5, the J gene TRBJ2-7; the match to TRBD1 covers 9 bases. V was clipped by 8 bases and J by 4 bases; unmatched bases: 0. The CDR3 runs 11 residues. Germline assignment: CDR1 MNHEY and CDR2 SVGAGI. DNA for the CDR3: TGTGCCAGCGGGACAGGGTACGAGCAGTACGTC. It specifies CASGTGYEQYV.

This clonotype was detected only a few times. The V gene is TRBV7-2, the J gene TRBJ1-1; unclear D gene. CDR1 and CDR2 from the germline V gene are SGHTA and FQGNSA. CDR3 length: 16 residues. V dropped 0 bases and J dropped 1 base, with 12 bases sitting between them. The CDR3 sequence is CASSLALTPGNTEAFF. The DNA of the CDR3 is TGTGCCAGCAGCTTAGCGCTTACCCCGGGGAACACTGAAGCTTTCTTT.

This clonotype came up a few times. V and J are TRBV7-6 and TRBJ2-2, with 8 bases identical to TRBD1. From germline, CDR1 is SGHVS and CDR2 FNYEAQ. V lost 3 bases to trimming and J lost 3 bases; unmatched junction nucleotides: 9. The CDR3 is 17 amino acids. CDR3 in amino acids: CASSLSRGQAYTGELFF. DNA of the CDR3: TGTGCCAGCAGCTTGAGTAGGGGACAGGCCTACACCGGGGAGCTGTTTTTT.

The chain joins TRBV10-1 to TRBJ2-3, with D unresolved. With 3 bases removed from V and 0 bases from J, the gap between germline ends came to 10 bases. The germline V gene encodes CDR1 WNHNN and CDR2 SYGVQD (reference sequence). The CDR3 spans 15 residues. This chain's CDR3 is CASSDHSVSTDTQYF. CDR3 coding DNA: TGCGCCAGCAGTGATCATTCAGTCAGCACAGATACGCAGTATTTT.

This clonotype showed up just a few times. V and J are TRBV6-5 and TRBJ1-2, with D perhaps matching TRBD1 (6 bases). Germline assignment: CDR1 MNHEY and CDR2 SVGAGI. This CDR3 spans 15 amino acids. Trimming shortened V by 2 bases and J by 5 bases, and 15 bases separated the two germline ends. The CDR3 here is CASSYPGTPIYGYTF. CDR3 nucleotide sequence: TGTGCCAGCAGTTACCCGGGGACACCAATTTATGGCTACACCTTC.

This chain uses TRBV4-3 with TRBJ1-3, with D unclear. This CDR3 region has 16 residues. Between the trimmed V and J ends, which lost 0 bases and 0 bases, there was a span of 9 bases. CDR1 LGHNA and CDR2 YSLEER come from the germline V gene. The CDR3 loop reads CASSQDPGVSGNTIYF. The CDR3 nucleotides are TGCGCCAGCAGCCAAGATCCGGGCGTCTCTGGAAACACCATATATTTT.

There are a few counts of this clonotype. The chain recombines TRBV7-2 with TRBJ2-4; no clear D. This CDR3 is 16 amino acids long. Looked up from germline, CDR1 is SGHTA and CDR2 is FQGNSA. V was shortened by 0 bases and J by 2 bases, with 11 bases between the two germline ends. The chain's CDR3 is CASSLAPGRPKNIQYF. The CDR3 bases are TGTGCCAGCAGCTTAGCGCCGGGCCGGCCCAAAAACATTCAGTACTTC.

This clonotype showed up just a few times. The chain uses TRBV7-3 and TRBJ2-1; D possibly corresponds to TRBD2 (7 bases). The CDR3 runs 15 residues. Germline CDR1 is SGHTA and CDR2 is FQGTGA. Trimming took 5 bases from V and 7 from J, leaving 18 bases between them. The CDR3, as DNA: TGTGCCAGCAGCCCAGGCGGGGGCAGGGGAAATGAGCAGTTCTTC. Translating it yields CASSPGGGRGNEQFF.

This clonotype was detected only a few times. V is TRBV19 and J is TRBJ1-5, with D maybe TRBD1 (6 bases). Trimming took off 5 bases at V and 5 bases at J, with 16 bases between the two ends. Germline values: CDR1 LNHDA, CDR2 SQIVND (reference sequence). CDR3 size: 15 residues. The CDR3, as DNA: TGTGCCAGTAGTCGATACAGGGTTATGGATCAGCCCCAGCATTTT. Its translation: CASSRYRVMDQPQHF.

The chain carries TRBV7-9 and TRBJ2-2; possibly TRBD1 for D (6 bases). V was pared by 1 base and J by 11 bases, with 20 bases between. Looked up from germline, CDR1 is SEHNR and CDR2 is FQNEAQ (reference sequence). The CDR3 extends over 16 amino acids. The chain's CDR3 is CASSLEMGQGPKELFF. DNA of the CDR3: TGTGCCAGCAGCTTAGAGATGGGGCAGGGGCCTAAAGAGCTGTTTTTT.

The chain links TRBV12-3 or TRBV12-4 to TRBJ2-7; a weak D match, TRBD1 (6 bases). V lost 6 bases to trimming and J lost 10 bases, with 16 bases between them. The CDR3 sequence is 12 residues long. CDR3 DNA: TGTGCCAGCAGGACAATCGTCGGGACACAGTACTTC. Translated, it gives CASRTIVGTQYF.

This clonotype was seen many times. The rearrangement links TRBV12-3 or TRBV12-4 to TRBJ2-3, with D unclear. Trimming removed 5 bases from V and 4 bases from J, with 13 bases in between. The CDR3 covers 14 residues. The CDR3 protein is CASSPHPAADTQYF. Here the CDR3 DNA reads TGTGCCAGCAGTCCCCACCCCGCGGCAGATACGCAGTATTTT.

This clonotype turned up a few times. The V and J genes are TRBV5-1 and TRBJ1-6; D remains unclear. The CDR3 has 12 residues. V dropped 2 bases and J dropped 8 bases, with 5 bases sitting between them. Germline V gene sequence: CDR1 SGHRS, CDR2 YFSETQ. DNA for the CDR3: TGCGCCAGCAGCTTCTCGGATTCACCCCTCCACTTT. The encoded protein is CASSFSDSPLHF.

This clonotype came up a few times. The chain uses TRBV7-2 and TRBJ2-4; a possible D gene is TRBD1 (6 bases). The V and J ends lost 1 base and 9 bases respectively, with 7 bases between them. CDR1 SGHTA and CDR2 FQGNSA come from the germline V gene. CDR3 length: 12 amino acids. Here the CDR3 reads CASSLGGRIQYF. The CDR3 nucleotides are TGTGCCAGCAGCTTAGGGGGGCGCATTCAGTACTTC.

This clonotype occurred a few times. The chain couples TRBV7-9 to TRBJ2-1; D is undetermined. Between the trimmed V and J ends, which lost 1 base and 7 bases, there was a span of 11 bases. This CDR3 contains 14 residues. The V gene's germline CDR1 is SEHNR and CDR2 FQNEAQ (reference sequence). The CDR3 region is CASSLGQGPNEQFF. The CDR3, as DNA: TGTGCCAGCAGCTTAGGCCAAGGTCCTAATGAGCAGTTCTTC.

Only a few counts were recorded for this clonotype. CDR3 in amino acids: CATSGGYQETQYF. The CDR3 DNA sequence: TGTGCCACCTCGGGGGGGTACCAAGAGACCCAGTACTTC. The genes are TRBV7-2 and TRBJ2-5; 8 bases are a match to TRBD2. The CDR3 is made up of 13 amino acids. Germline V lookup: CDR1 SGHTA, CDR2 FQGNSA. V lost 10 bases, J lost 0 bases, and 4 bases stayed unmatched.

The chain couples TRBV30 to TRBJ1-3; no clear D gene. The CDR3 sequence is 14 residues long. CDR1 and CDR2 (germline): GTSNPN, SVGIG (reference sequence). V shed 2 bases and J shed 0 bases, with 8 bases lying between them. The CDR3 protein is CAWSLAGSGNTIYF. Here the CDR3 DNA reads TGTGCCTGGAGTCTCGCCGGCTCTGGAAACACCATATATTTT.

This clonotype was counted ten times or more. The chain carries TRBV12-3 or TRBV12-4 and TRBJ2-7, with TRBD1 matching over 7 bases. After removal of 0 bases from V and 2 bases from J, the junction contained 1 base not matched to a gene. This CDR3 is built from 14 residues. This CDR3 reads CASSLAGGAYEQYV. The CDR3 DNA sequence: TGTGCCAGCAGTTTAGCAGGGGGCGCCTACGAGCAGTACGTC.

This chain joins TRBV12-3 or TRBV12-4 and TRBJ1-1; D may be TRBD1 (6 bases). CDR3 length equals 14 residues. V was cut by 7 bases and J by 4 bases, with 16 bases left in between. Here the CDR3 DNA reads TGTGCCAGCAACCTACAGGGTGTCTTCACTGAAGCTTTCTTT. Its protein is CASNLQGVFTEAFF.

This clonotype was detected many times. V and J are TRBV4-3 and TRBJ1-2; D is undetermined. Germline CDR1 is LGHNA and CDR2 is YSLEER. This CDR3 is 13 amino acids long. Deletions cut 0 bases from V and 4 bases from J, with 6 bases between. The CDR3 nucleotides read TGCGCCAGCAGCCAAGATCCCGGCTATGGCTACACCTTC. Protein sequence: CASSQDPGYGYTF.

In its sample, this clonotype was seen a few times. The chain combines TRBV5-5 with TRBJ2-3; tentatively, D is TRBD2 (6 bases). Per the germline V gene, CDR1 is SGHKS and CDR2 is YYEKEE (reference sequence). Trimming removed 4 bases from V and 3 bases from J, with 15 bases in between. The CDR3 totals 15 residues. CDR3 sequence reads: CASSPHGGRTDTQYF. The CDR3 region has the DNA TGTGCCAGCAGCCCTCACGGGGGTAGGACAGATACGCAGTATTTT.

This clonotype was seen a few times. This rearrangement joins TRBV5-1 to TRBJ2-6, with D tentatively TRBD1 or TRBD2 (6 bases each). This CDR3 comprises 15 residues. Germline V gene lookup returns CDR1 SGHRS and CDR2 YFSETQ. The V and J ends lost 5 bases and 4 bases respectively, with 13 bases between them. CDR3 nucleotide sequence: TGCGCCAGCAGGTACAGGGAGGCAGGGGCCAACGTCCTGACTTTC. This codes for CASRYREAGANVLTF.

This clonotype was counted a few times. The genes are TRBV7-2 and TRBJ2-5, with 9 bases aligning to TRBD2. The CDR3 covers 15 residues. Germline loops: CDR1 SGHTA, CDR2 FQGNSA. J gave up 5 bases and V 3 bases, and 7 bases lay outside the gene matches. The CDR3 region has the DNA TGTGCCAGCAGCTTTGGCGGGGGGGCCTGGGAGACCCAGTACTTC. Translation gives CASSFGGGAWETQYF.

The chain combines TRBV7-9 with TRBJ2-5; TRBD2 might be the D (6 bases). The CDR3 length is 15 residues. Germline CDR1 is SEHNR and CDR2 is FQNEAQ (reference sequence). The V and J ends lost 1 base and 5 bases respectively, with 14 bases between them. This CDR3 is CASSLVGGGLETQYF. CDR3 sequence (DNA): TGTGCCAGCAGCTTAGTGGGGGGAGGATTGGAGACCCAGTACTTC.

V usage is TRBV6-5 and J usage is TRBJ1-2; D might be TRBD1 (6 bases). V was cut by 0 bases and J by 5 bases, with 13 bases left in between. Germline V gives CDR1 MNHEY, CDR2 SVGAGI. The CDR3 sequence is 15 residues long. The CDR3 reads CASSYSKTGWYGYTF. Here the CDR3 DNA reads TGTGCCAGCAGTTACTCGAAAACAGGGTGGTATGGCTACACCTTC.

J is TRBJ1-2 and V is TRBV12-3 or TRBV12-4, with 8 bases lining up with TRBD1. CDR3 length equals 16 residues. Unmatched junction bases numbered 13, after V lost 5 bases and J lost 5 bases. CDR3 sequence reads: CASSLGTGTNVYGYTF. The CDR3 nucleotides read TGTGCCAGCAGTCTCGGGACAGGCACTAATGTTTATGGCTACACCTTC.

Only a few counts were recorded for this clonotype. The rearrangement joins TRBV6-5 to TRBJ2-1; D call uncertain. Germline-derived CDR1 and CDR2 are MNHEY and SVGAGI. V was pared by 0 bases and J by 8 bases, with 5 bases between. The CDR3 sequence is 12 residues long. The CDR3 DNA sequence: TGTGCCAGCAGTTACTCTCGGCATGAGCAGTTCTTC. As protein: CASSYSRHEQFF.